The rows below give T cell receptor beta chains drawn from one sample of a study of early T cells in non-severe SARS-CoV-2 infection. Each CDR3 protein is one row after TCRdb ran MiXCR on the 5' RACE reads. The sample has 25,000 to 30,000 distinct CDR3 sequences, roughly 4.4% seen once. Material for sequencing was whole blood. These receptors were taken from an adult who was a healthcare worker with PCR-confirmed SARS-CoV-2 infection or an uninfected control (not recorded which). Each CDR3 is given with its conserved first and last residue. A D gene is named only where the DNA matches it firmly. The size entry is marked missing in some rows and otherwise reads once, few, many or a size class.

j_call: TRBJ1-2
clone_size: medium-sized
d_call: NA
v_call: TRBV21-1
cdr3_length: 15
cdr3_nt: TGTGCCAGCAGCAAAGTAGACGGGACAAACTATGGCTACACCTTC
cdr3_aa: CASSKVDGTNYGYTF

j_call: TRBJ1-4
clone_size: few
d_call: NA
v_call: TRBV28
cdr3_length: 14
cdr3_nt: TGTGCCAGCACCGCTAACGGCCTTAATGAAAAACTGTTTTTT
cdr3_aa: CASTANGLNEKLFF

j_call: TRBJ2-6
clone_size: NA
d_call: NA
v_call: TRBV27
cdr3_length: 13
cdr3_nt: TGTGCCAGCAGTTCGGGGTTGGCCAACGTCCTGACTTTC
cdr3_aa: CASSSGLANVLTF

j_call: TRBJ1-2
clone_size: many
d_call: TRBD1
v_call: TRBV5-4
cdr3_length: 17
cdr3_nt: TGTGCCAGCAGCTTGGCCTCGAAGGGACAGGGGGCCGGTGGCTACACCTTC
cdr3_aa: CASSLASKGQGAGGYTF

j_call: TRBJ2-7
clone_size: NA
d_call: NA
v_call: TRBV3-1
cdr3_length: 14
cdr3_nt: TGTGCCAGCAGCCAAGATTTCGGTCCCTACGAGCAGTACTTC
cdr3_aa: CASSQDFGPYEQYF

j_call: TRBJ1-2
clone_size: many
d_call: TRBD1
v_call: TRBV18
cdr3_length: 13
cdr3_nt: TGTGCCAGCTCACCGGGACAGGGGACTGGCTACACCTTC
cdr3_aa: CASSPGQGTGYTF

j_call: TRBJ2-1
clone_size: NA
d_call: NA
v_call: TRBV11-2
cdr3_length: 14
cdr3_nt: TGTGCCTCTACCGCCGGGCCCTCTTACAATGAGCAGTTCTTC
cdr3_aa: CASTAGPSYNEQFF

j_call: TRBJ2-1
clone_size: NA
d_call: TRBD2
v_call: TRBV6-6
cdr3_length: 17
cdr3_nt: TGTGCCAGCAGCTTCTCGGGACTAGCGGGAGTGTTCGATGAGCAGTTCTTC
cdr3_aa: CASSFSGLAGVFDEQFF

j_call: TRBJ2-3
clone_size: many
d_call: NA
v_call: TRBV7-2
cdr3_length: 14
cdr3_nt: TGTGCCAGCAGACCCTCCCGAGGGACGGATACGCAGTATTTT
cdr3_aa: CASRPSRGTDTQYF

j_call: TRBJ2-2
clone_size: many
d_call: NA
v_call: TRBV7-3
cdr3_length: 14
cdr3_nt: TGTGCCAGCAGCTTTCAGGGTCTCACCGGGGAGCTGTTTTTT
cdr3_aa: CASSFQGLTGELFF

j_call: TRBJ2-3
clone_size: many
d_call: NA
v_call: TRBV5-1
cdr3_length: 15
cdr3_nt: TGCGCCAGCAGCTTCTTAGCAGGTGACACAGATACGCAGTATTTT
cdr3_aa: CASSFLAGDTDTQYF

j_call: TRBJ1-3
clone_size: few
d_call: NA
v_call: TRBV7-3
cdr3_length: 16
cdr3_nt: TGTGCCAGCAGCTTAACAGGGACCAACTCTGGAAACACCATATATTTT
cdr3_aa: CASSLTGTNSGNTIYF

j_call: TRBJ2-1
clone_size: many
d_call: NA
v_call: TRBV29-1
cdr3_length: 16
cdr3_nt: TGCAGCGTTGAAGATTTTGTCCTAAATGCCTACAATGAGCAGTTCTTC
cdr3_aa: CSVEDFVLNAYNEQFF

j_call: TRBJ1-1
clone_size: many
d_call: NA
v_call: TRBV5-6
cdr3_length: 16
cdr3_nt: TGTGCCAGCAGCTTGATAGGGGCGATATTGAACACTGAAGCTTTCTTT
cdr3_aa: CASSLIGAILNTEAFF

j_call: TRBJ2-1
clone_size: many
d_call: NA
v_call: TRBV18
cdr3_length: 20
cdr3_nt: TGTGCCAGCTCACCACCGTTGGGGCTTTTATACGACCGCTCCTACAATGAGCAGTTCTTC
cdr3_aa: CASSPPLGLLYDRSYNEQFF

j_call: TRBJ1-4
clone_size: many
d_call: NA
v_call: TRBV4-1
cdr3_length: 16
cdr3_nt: TGCGCCAGCAGCCAACCCCCGACAGGATCTAATGAAAAACTGTTTTTT
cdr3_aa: CASSQPPTGSNEKLFF

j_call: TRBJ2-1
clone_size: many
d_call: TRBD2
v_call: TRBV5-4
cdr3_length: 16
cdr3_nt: TGTGCCAGCAGCTTGGGACCGGGACTAGAGAACAATGAGCAGTTCTTC
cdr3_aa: CASSLGPGLENNEQFF

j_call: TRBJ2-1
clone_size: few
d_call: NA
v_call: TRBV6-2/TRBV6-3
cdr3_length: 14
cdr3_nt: TGTGCCAGCAGTTACTCGCTAGAGTACAATGAGCAGTTCTTC
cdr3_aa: CASSYSLEYNEQFF

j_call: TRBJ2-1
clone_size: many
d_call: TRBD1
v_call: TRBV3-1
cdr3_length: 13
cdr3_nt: TGTGCCAGCAGAGCACAGGGGTCGGATGAGCAGTTCTTC
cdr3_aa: CASRAQGSDEQFF

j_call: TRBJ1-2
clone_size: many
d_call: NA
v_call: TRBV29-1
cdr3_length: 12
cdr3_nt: TGCAGCGTCATGCAGGAATACTATGGCTACACCTTC
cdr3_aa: CSVMQEYYGYTF

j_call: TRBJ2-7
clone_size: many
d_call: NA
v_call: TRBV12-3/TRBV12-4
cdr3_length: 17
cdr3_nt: TGTGCCAGCAGTTCCCAATCCGGGGGATCCAGCTCCTACGAGCAGTACTTC
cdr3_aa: CASSSQSGGSSSYEQYF

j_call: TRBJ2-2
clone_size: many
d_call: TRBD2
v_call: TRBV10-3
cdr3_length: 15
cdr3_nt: TGTGCCATCAGTGAGGGTCTAGCGGGAGTCGGGGAGCTGTTTTTT
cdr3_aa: CAISEGLAGVGELFF

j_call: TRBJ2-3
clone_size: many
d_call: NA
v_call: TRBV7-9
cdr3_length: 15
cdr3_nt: TGTGCCAGCAGCTTAGGACTGAGCGACACAGATACGCAGTATTTT
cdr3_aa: CASSLGLSDTDTQYF

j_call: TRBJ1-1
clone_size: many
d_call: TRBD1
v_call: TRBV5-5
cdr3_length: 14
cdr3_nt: TGTGCCAGCAGCGGGAAAGGGGGCGGCACTGAAGCTTTCTTT
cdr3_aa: CASSGKGGGTEAFF

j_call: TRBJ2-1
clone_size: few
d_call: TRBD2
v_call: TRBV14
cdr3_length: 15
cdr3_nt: TGTGCCAGCAGTAAGATGGGACTAGCGGGAGGTGAGCAGTTCTTC
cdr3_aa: CASSKMGLAGGEQFF

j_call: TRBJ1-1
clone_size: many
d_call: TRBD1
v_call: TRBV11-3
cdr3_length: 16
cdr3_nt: TGTGCCAGCAGCTTAGAAACAGGGGCCGCGGACACTGAAGCTTTCTTT
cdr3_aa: CASSLETGAADTEAFF

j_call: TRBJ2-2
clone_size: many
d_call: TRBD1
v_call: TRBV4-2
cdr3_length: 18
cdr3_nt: TGTGCCAGCAGCCAAGAACCCGCGAGGACAGGTAGCACCGGGGAGCTGTTTTTT
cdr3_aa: CASSQEPARTGSTGELFF

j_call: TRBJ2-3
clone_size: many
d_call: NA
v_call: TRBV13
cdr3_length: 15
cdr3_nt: TGTGCCAGCAGCCCCCGGGACTCAAAAACAGATACGCAGTATTTT
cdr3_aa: CASSPRDSKTDTQYF

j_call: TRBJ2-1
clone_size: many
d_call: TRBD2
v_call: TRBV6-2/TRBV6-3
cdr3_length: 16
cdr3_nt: TGTGCCAGCATATTGGGACTAGCGGGAGAATACAATGAGCAGTTCTTC
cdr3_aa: CASILGLAGEYNEQFF

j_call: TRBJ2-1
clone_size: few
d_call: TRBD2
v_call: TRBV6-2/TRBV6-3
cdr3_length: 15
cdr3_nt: TGTGCCAGCAGCTCGCTAGCGGGATTTATAAATGAGCAGTTCTTC
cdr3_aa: CASSSLAGFINEQFF

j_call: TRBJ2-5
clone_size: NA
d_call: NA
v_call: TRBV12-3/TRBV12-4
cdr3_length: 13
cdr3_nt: TGTGCCAGCAGTTTGGAGGGAGGCAAGACCCAGTACTTC
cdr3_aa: CASSLEGGKTQYF

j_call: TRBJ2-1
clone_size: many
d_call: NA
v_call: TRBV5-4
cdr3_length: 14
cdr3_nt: TGTGCCAGCAGCTACTCTAGCTCCTACAATGAGCAGTTCTTC
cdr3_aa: CASSYSSSYNEQFF

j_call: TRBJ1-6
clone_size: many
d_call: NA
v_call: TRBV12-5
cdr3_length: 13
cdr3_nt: TGTGCTAGTGGCACCCAACAGGGTTCACCCCTCCACTTT
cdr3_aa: CASGTQQGSPLHF

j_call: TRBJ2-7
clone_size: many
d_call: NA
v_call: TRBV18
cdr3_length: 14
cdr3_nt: TGTGCCAGCTCACCGGTCCAGGGGACCTACGAGCAGTACTTC
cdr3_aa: CASSPVQGTYEQYF

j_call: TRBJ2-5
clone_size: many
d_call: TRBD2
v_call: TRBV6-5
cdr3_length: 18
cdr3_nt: TGTGCCAGCAGCCTAATTCCTGGGACTAGCGGGAGAGGGGTGACCCAGTACTTC
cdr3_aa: CASSLIPGTSGRGVTQYF

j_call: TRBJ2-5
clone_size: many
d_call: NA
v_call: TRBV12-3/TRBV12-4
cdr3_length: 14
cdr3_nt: TGTGCCAGCAATGTGGGAGGACGAGGAGAGACCCAGTACTTC
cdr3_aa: CASNVGGRGETQYF

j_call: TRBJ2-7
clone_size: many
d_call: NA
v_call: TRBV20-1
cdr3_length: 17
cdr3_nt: TGCAGTGCCAGCAAGCTGGCACTTAGGACACGTTCCTACGAGCAGTACTTC
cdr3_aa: CSASKLALRTRSYEQYF

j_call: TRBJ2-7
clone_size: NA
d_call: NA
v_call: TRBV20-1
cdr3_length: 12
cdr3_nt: TGCAGTGCTAGTATGGGTCCCTACGAGCAGTACTTC
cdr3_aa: CSASMGPYEQYF

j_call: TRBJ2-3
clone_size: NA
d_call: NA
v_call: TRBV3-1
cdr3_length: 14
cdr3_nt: TGTGCCAGCAGCCTCAGGGCCGTGATGGATACGCAGTATTTT
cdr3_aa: CASSLRAVMDTQYF

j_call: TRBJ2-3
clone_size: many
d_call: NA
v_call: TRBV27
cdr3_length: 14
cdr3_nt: TGTGCCAGCAGTTTAGCCGCCCCTAGCGATACGCAGTATTTT
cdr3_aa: CASSLAAPSDTQYF

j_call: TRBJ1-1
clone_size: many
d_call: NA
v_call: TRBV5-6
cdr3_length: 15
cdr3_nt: TGTGCCAGCAGCTTTCTTACACAGGAATACACTGAAGCTTTCTTT
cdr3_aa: CASSFLTQEYTEAFF

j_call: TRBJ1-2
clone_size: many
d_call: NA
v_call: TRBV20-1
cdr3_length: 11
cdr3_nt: TGCAGTGCTAGAGGGGGACTTGGCTACACCTTC
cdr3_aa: CSARGGLGYTF

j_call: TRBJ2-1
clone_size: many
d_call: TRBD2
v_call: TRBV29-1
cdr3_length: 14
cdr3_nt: TGCAGCGTTGACAGCGGGAGGGCCAGCGATGAGCAGTTCTTC
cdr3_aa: CSVDSGRASDEQFF

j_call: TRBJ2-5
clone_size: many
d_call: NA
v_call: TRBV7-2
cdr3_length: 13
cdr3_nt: TGTGCCAGCAGCTCACTGATTCAAGAGACCCAGTACTTC
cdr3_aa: CASSSLIQETQYF

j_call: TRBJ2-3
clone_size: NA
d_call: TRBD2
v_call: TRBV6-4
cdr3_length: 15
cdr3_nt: TGTGCCAGCAGTGCTAGCGGGAGGGCCACAGATACGCAGTATTTT
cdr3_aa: CASSASGRATDTQYF

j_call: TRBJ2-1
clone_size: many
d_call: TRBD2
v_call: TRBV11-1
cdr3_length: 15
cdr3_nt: TGTGCCAGCAGCTTAGCCACGATAGCGGGAGATGAGCAGTTCTTC
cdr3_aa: CASSLATIAGDEQFF

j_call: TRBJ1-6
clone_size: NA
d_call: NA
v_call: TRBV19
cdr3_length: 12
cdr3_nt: TGTGCCAGTAGTATCGGGGCAGGCACTATCCACTTT
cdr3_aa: CASSIGAGTIHF

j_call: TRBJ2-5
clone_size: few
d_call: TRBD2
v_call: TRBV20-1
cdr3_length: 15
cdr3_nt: TGCAGTGCTAGACCCATTAGCGGGAGGGGAGAGACCCAGTACTTC
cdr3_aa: CSARPISGRGETQYF

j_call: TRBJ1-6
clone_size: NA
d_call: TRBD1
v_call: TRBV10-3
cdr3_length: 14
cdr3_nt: TGTGCCATCAGTGTTGACAGGGCTAATTCACCCCTCCACTTT
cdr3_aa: CAISVDRANSPLHF

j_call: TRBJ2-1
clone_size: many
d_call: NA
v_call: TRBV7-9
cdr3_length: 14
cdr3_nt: TGTGCCAGCAGCCCGAGGACTTACGGGGCTGAGCAGTTCTTC
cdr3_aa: CASSPRTYGAEQFF

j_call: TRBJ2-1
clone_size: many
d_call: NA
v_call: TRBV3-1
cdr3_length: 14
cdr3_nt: TGTGCCAGCAGCCAAGATCTCGCTAGAAATGAGCAGTTCTTC
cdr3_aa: CASSQDLARNEQFF

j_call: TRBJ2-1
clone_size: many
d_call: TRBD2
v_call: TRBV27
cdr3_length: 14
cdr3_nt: TGTGCCAGCAGCCGACTAGCAGATTACAATGAGCAGTTCTTC
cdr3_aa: CASSRLADYNEQFF

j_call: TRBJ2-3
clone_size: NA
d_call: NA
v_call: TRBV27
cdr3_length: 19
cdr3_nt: TGTGCCAGCACCCTTAGTTGGGGCGGGGCAATCATGAGGGCAGATACGCAGTATTTT
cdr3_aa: CASTLSWGGAIMRADTQYF